This T cell receptor (beta chain) was identified in a study of blood T cell repertoires in COVID-19. Participants were aged about 18 to 90 years, lived in over 20 US areas, and enrolled virtually. Details on this clone: One junction end disagrees with the germline gene, perhaps due to a read error.

The method was immunoSEQ multiplex PCR; TCRdb's version includes in-frame clones alone and lacks a portion of them. This sample has 300,000 to 350,000 clones, with about 88% found just once. The CDR3 has 15 residues. Germline CDR1 MNHEY, CDR2 SVGAGI. This sequence originates from a woman younger than 45 who had recovered from COVID-19. The source material was PBMCs or T cells enriched from blood (not recorded which). The J gene is TRBJ1-1, the V gene TRBV6-5, with 7 bases aligning to TRBD1. In DNA, the CDR3 is TGTGCCAGCAGTTATCCCGGGACAGCCGCCTCTGAGGCTTTCTTT. It is translated as CASSYPGTAASEAFF.